These T cell receptor beta chains were read from a single sample in a study of cytomegalovirus exposure and HLA in healthy donors. The data were produced by immunoSEQ multiplex PCR, yet TCRdb's version contains in-frame clones alone and is incomplete. The profile shows under 150,000 clones, 81% of them singletons. Sequenced input: PBMCs. All receptors derive from a man aged 18 to 30 in good health and CMV-seronegative. The CDR3 runs from the conserved cysteine through the conserved F or W. D genes are given only for firm matches. Rows give clone size only sometimes, using once, few, many, or a class for an expanded clone.

J gene: TRBJ2-7; D gene: TRBD2; V gene: TRBV13; clone size: -; CDR3 protein: CASSPRAGGPYEQYF; CDR3 DNA: TGTGCCAGCAGCCCTAGAGCGGGGGGGCCCTACGAGCAGTACTTC
J gene: TRBJ1-4; D gene: TRBD1; V gene: TRBV5-1; clone size: -; CDR3 protein: CASRTGGTSTTNEKLFF; CDR3 DNA: TGCGCCAGCAGGACAGGGGGTACGTCCACAACTAATGAAAAACTGTTTTTT
J gene: TRBJ2-7; D gene: TRBD2; V gene: TRBV12-5; clone size: -; CDR3 protein: CATRSGGSSYEQYF; CDR3 DNA: TGTGCTACCCGTAGCGGGGGGTCCTCCTACGAGCAGTACTTC
J gene: TRBJ2-1; D gene: -; V gene: TRBV10-1; clone size: few; CDR3 protein: CASSENSYEQFF; CDR3 DNA: TGCGCCAGCAGTGAAAACTCGTATGAGCAGTTCTTC
J gene: TRBJ1-6; D gene: -; V gene: TRBV25-1; clone size: -; CDR3 protein: CASTDGGSYNSPLHF; CDR3 DNA: TGTGCCAGCACCGACGGGGGTTCCTATAATTCACCCCTCCACTTT
J gene: TRBJ1-2; D gene: -; V gene: TRBV12-5; clone size: -; CDR3 protein: CASGIVQGGGYTF; CDR3 DNA: TGTGCTAGTGGCATTGTTCAGGGTGGTGGCTACACCTTC
J gene: TRBJ1-1; D gene: -; V gene: TRBV11-2; clone size: -; CDR3 protein: CASSDKLQGNTEAFF; CDR3 DNA: TGTGCCAGCAGCGACAAGCTACAGGGGAACACTGAAGCTTTCTTT
J gene: TRBJ1-2; D gene: TRBD1; V gene: TRBV9; clone size: few; CDR3 protein: CASSGQGDYYGYTF; CDR3 DNA: TGTGCCAGCAGCGGACAGGGTGATTATTATGGCTACACCTTC
J gene: TRBJ1-2; D gene: -; V gene: TRBV27; clone size: -; CDR3 protein: CASRTIYGYTF; CDR3 DNA: TGTGCCAGCCGGACTATCTATGGCTACACCTTC
J gene: TRBJ1-2; D gene: -; V gene: TRBV7-8; clone size: -; CDR3 protein: CASSPGGAGPYGYTF; CDR3 DNA: TGTGCCAGCAGCCCCGGTGGTGCGGGACCGTATGGCTACACCTTC
J gene: TRBJ1-5; D gene: -; V gene: TRBV30; clone size: few; CDR3 protein: CAWSPGTLKPQHF; CDR3 DNA: TGTGCCTGGAGTCCCGGGACATTAAAGCCCCAGCATTTT
J gene: TRBJ2-7; D gene: TRBD1; V gene: TRBV10-2; clone size: -; CDR3 protein: CASSAGTGRLYYEQYF; CDR3 DNA: TGCGCCAGCAGCGCCGGGACAGGAAGACTCTACTACGAGCAGTACTTC
J gene: TRBJ2-5; D gene: TRBD2; V gene: TRBV4-2; clone size: -; CDR3 protein: CASSQPELAGAETQYF; CDR3 DNA: TGTGCCAGCAGCCAACCCGAACTAGCGGGGGCAGAGACCCAGTACTTC
J gene: TRBJ1-4; D gene: TRBD1; V gene: TRBV5-1; clone size: -; CDR3 protein: CASTDRGITNEKLFF; CDR3 DNA: TGCGCCAGCACGGACAGGGGCATCACTAATGAAAAACTGTTTTTT
J gene: TRBJ1-1; D gene: -; V gene: TRBV11-2; clone size: -; CDR3 protein: CASSPVSGGTQNTEAFF; CDR3 DNA: TGTGCCAGCAGTCCCGTATCGGGGGGGACCCAGAACACTGAAGCTTTCTTT
J gene: TRBJ2-7; D gene: -; V gene: TRBV18; clone size: few; CDR3 protein: CASSPDSYEQYF; CDR3 DNA: TGTGCCAGCTCACCGGACAGCTACGAGCAGTACTTC
J gene: TRBJ1-5; D gene: -; V gene: TRBV10-3; clone size: -; CDR3 protein: CAISVTDNQPQHF; CDR3 DNA: TGTGCCATCAGTGTTACAGATAATCAGCCCCAGCATTTT
J gene: TRBJ1-5; D gene: -; V gene: TRBV4-1; clone size: -; CDR3 protein: CASSHQPQGPSLVPQHF; CDR3 DNA: TGCGCCAGCAGCCATCAACCGCAGGGGCCATCCCTAGTGCCCCAGCATTTT
J gene: TRBJ2-7; D gene: TRBD1; V gene: TRBV10-3; clone size: -; CDR3 protein: CAISLRTRNRDRGTYEQYF; CDR3 DNA: TGTGCCATCTCACTCCGGACCAGAAACCGGGACAGGGGAACCTACGAGCAGTACTTC
J gene: TRBJ2-7; D gene: TRBD1; V gene: TRBV10-3; clone size: -; CDR3 protein: CAISELGTELYEQYF; CDR3 DNA: TGTGCCATCAGTGAGTTGGGGACAGAGCTCTACGAGCAGTACTTC
J gene: TRBJ1-6; D gene: -; V gene: TRBV15; clone size: -; CDR3 protein: CASRGGRGYGSPLHF; CDR3 DNA: TGTGCCTCCCGGGGGGGTCGGGGGTACGGTTCACCCCTCCACTTT
J gene: TRBJ1-1; D gene: -; V gene: TRBV7-2; clone size: -; CDR3 protein: CASSLRDNTNTEAFF; CDR3 DNA: TGTGCCAGCAGCCTGAGGGACAACACGAACACTGAAGCTTTCTTT
J gene: TRBJ2-5; D gene: -; V gene: TRBV5-1; clone size: once; CDR3 protein: CASSPRGETQYF; CDR3 DNA: TGCGCCAGCAGCCCCCGCGGGGAGACCCAGTACTTC
J gene: TRBJ2-5; D gene: TRBD2; V gene: TRBV7-9; clone size: -; CDR3 protein: CASTETSGARETQYF; CDR3 DNA: TGTGCCAGCACCGAGACTAGCGGGGCGCGGGAGACCCAGTACTTC
J gene: TRBJ2-1; D gene: -; V gene: TRBV7-8; clone size: -; CDR3 protein: CASSLGVGFSYNEQFF; CDR3 DNA: TGTGCCAGCAGCTTAGGGGTCGGGTTCTCCTACAATGAGCAGTTCTTC
J gene: TRBJ2-1; D gene: -; V gene: TRBV10-3; clone size: -; CDR3 protein: CASSQGPYNEQFF; CDR3 DNA: TGTGCCAGCTCCCAGGGCCCCTACAATGAGCAGTTCTTC
J gene: TRBJ2-1; D gene: -; V gene: TRBV13; clone size: -; CDR3 protein: CASSLGYRARNNNEQFF; CDR3 DNA: TGTGCCAGCAGCTTAGGATACAGGGCCCGAAATAACAATGAGCAGTTCTTC
J gene: TRBJ2-7; D gene: -; V gene: TRBV30; clone size: -; CDR3 protein: CAWSANEQYF; CDR3 DNA: TGTGCCTGGAGTGCTAACGAGCAGTACTTC
J gene: TRBJ2-7; D gene: -; V gene: TRBV27; clone size: -; CDR3 protein: CASSYRVAGSSYEQYF; CDR3 DNA: TGTGCCAGCAGTTACCGCGTCGCGGGGAGCTCCTACGAGCAGTACTTC
J gene: TRBJ2-1; D gene: -; V gene: TRBV5-4; clone size: -; CDR3 protein: CASSGKTQGYNEQFF; CDR3 DNA: TGTGCCAGCAGCGGGAAAACGCAGGGGTACAATGAGCAGTTCTTC
J gene: TRBJ2-1; D gene: -; V gene: TRBV20-1; clone size: -; CDR3 protein: CSATTGDTQFF; CDR3 DNA: TGCAGTGCGACAACGGGGGATACGCAGTTCTTC
J gene: TRBJ1-3; D gene: TRBD1; V gene: TRBV6-1; clone size: -; CDR3 protein: CASSGTGGRNTIYF; CDR3 DNA: TGTGCCAGCAGTGGAACAGGGGGACGGAACACCATATATTTT
J gene: TRBJ1-2; D gene: -; V gene: TRBV4-3; clone size: -; CDR3 protein: CASSQERQVLLGYTF; CDR3 DNA: TGCGCCAGCAGCCAAGAAAGACAAGTCCTTTTAGGCTACACCTTC
J gene: TRBJ1-5; D gene: -; V gene: TRBV12-5; clone size: -; CDR3 protein: CASGLERNNQPQHF; CDR3 DNA: TGTGCTAGTGGTTTGGAGCGCAACAATCAGCCCCAGCATTTT
J gene: TRBJ2-5; D gene: -; V gene: TRBV2; clone size: -; CDR3 protein: CASIGATLRTQYF; CDR3 DNA: TGTGCCAGCATAGGAGCAACCCTAAGGACCCAGTACTTC
J gene: TRBJ2-1; D gene: TRBD1; V gene: TRBV30; clone size: few; CDR3 protein: CAWSRDRVVEQFF; CDR3 DNA: TGTGCCTGGAGTAGGGACAGGGTGGTTGAGCAGTTCTTC
J gene: TRBJ2-7; D gene: TRBD1; V gene: TRBV5-1; clone size: -; CDR3 protein: CASGPGGKGYEQYF; CDR3 DNA: TGCGCCAGCGGCCCAGGGGGCAAGGGCTACGAGCAGTACTTC
J gene: TRBJ1-1; D gene: -; V gene: TRBV5-1; clone size: few; CDR3 protein: CASSLEGGRPEAFF; CDR3 DNA: TGCGCCAGCAGCTTGGAGGGCGGGCGGCCTGAAGCTTTCTTT
J gene: TRBJ1-2; D gene: -; V gene: TRBV9; clone size: once; CDR3 protein: CASSPGAF; CDR3 DNA: TGTGCCAGCAGCCCGGGGGCCTTC
J gene: TRBJ1-5; D gene: -; V gene: TRBV18; clone size: -; CDR3 protein: CASSPLRDSNQPQHF; CDR3 DNA: TGTGCCAGCTCACCGTTACGGGATAGCAATCAGCCCCAGCATTTT
J gene: TRBJ1-2; D gene: -; V gene: TRBV15; clone size: -; CDR3 protein: CATSRERTHYGYTF; CDR3 DNA: TGTGCCACCAGCAGAGAACGGACTCACTATGGCTACACCTTC
J gene: TRBJ2-1; D gene: TRBD1; V gene: TRBV7-2; clone size: few; CDR3 protein: CASSLYRDSSNEQFF; CDR3 DNA: TGTGCCAGCAGCCTATACCGGGACAGCTCCAATGAGCAGTTCTTC
J gene: TRBJ1-5; D gene: -; V gene: TRBV4-3; clone size: -; CDR3 protein: CASSQATPGTIRNQPQHF; CDR3 DNA: TGCGCCAGCAGCCAAGCTACCCCGGGTACGATACGGAATCAGCCCCAGCATTTT